Below, 28 T cell receptor beta chains from the same sample are listed, as sequenced in a study of cytomegalovirus exposure and HLA in healthy donors. The primer mix had 60 Vbeta and 13 Jbeta primers. The repertoire was sequenced with immunoSEQ multiplex PCR; TCRdb's copy has only in-frame clones and lacks some. The profile shows about 110,000 clones, under 85% of them singletons. The specimen sequenced was PBMCs. The source is a man under 40 in good health and CMV-seronegative.

This chain uses TRBV5-8 with TRBJ2-1; D is unresolved. The CDR3 totals 15 residues. Germline loops: CDR1 SGHTS, CDR2 YDEGEE. V gave up 2 bases and J gave up 2 bases, with 11 bases separating them. The CDR3 coding sequence is TGTGCCAGCAGCTTCGGTGGGCGTACCTACAATGAGCAGTTCTTC. Translated: CASSFGGRTYNEQFF.

The rearrangement uses TRBV7-7 and TRBJ2-7; the D gene is possibly TRBD1 (8 bases). V gave up 3 bases and J gave up 6 bases, with 12 bases separating them. Germline loops: CDR1 SSHAT, CDR2 FNYEAQ (reference sequence). The CDR3 is made up of 13 amino acids. The CDR3 bases are TGTGCCAGCAGCTTGACAGGGGAGGGCGAGCAGTACTTC. Translating it yields CASSLTGEGEQYF.

This clone has a handful of counts. The rearrangement uses TRBV30 and TRBJ1-3, with D possibly TRBD1 on 6 matching bases. The CDR3 contains 16 residues. Per the germline V gene, CDR1 is GTSNPN and CDR2 is SVGIG (reference sequence). V was pared by 2 bases and J by 2 bases, with 16 bases between. The CDR3 loop reads CAWSKTTGPTGNTIYF. In DNA, the CDR3 is TGTGCCTGGAGTAAAACCACAGGGCCAACTGGAAACACCATATATTTT.

This chain connects TRBV5-8 to TRBJ2-7, with a possible D match to TRBD1 (7 bases). V was clipped by 1 base and J by 6 bases, with 11 bases between them. Germline lookup yields CDR1 SGHTS and CDR2 YDEGEE. This CDR3 has 13 amino acids. The CDR3 nucleotides read TGTGCCAGCAGCTTGAGGCAGGGGGGCGAGCAGTACTTC. This sequence encodes CASSLRQGGEQYF.

The rearrangement joins TRBV6-1 to TRBJ1-4; D perhaps matches TRBD1 (6 bases). Trimming cost V 6 bases and J 7 bases, with 15 bases left between them. This CDR3 spans 14 amino acids. Germline V gene sequence: CDR1 MNHNS, CDR2 SASEGT. The CDR3 bases are TGTGCCAGCAGGTCAGGGGAAGGAGCTGAAAAACTGTTTTTT. It encodes CASRSGEGAEKLFF.

This sequence joins TRBV5-4 and TRBJ2-5; TRBD2 agrees at 11 bases. With V trimmed by 3 bases and J by 6 bases, 7 bases remained unmatched. The CDR3 extends over 15 amino acids. Germline V gene sequence: CDR1 SGHNT, CDR2 YYREEE (reference sequence). CDR3: CASSSLAGGTKTQYF. CDR3 nucleotide sequence: TGTGCCAGCAGCTCCCTAGCGGGGGGTACAAAGACCCAGTACTTC.

The genes are TRBV6-5 and TRBJ2-3; tentative D call: TRBD1 (5 bases). This CDR3 contains 12 residues. The germline V and J ends were trimmed by 11 bases and 2 bases, with 11 bases remaining between them. Germline V gene lookup returns CDR1 MNHEY and CDR2 SVGAGI. CDR3 amino acids: CAARGSTDTQYF. In DNA, the CDR3 is TGTGCCGCAAGGGGATCCACAGATACGCAGTATTTT.

This chain uses TRBV28 with TRBJ1-2, with 7 nucleotides matching TRBD1. CDR3 length: 13 amino acids. With V trimmed by 5 bases and J by 9 bases, 9 bases remained unmatched. Germline V CDR1 and CDR2: MDHEN, SYDVKM. The CDR3 DNA sequence: TGTGCCAGCAGTCAAGGGGGCGACAATAGCTACACCTTC. Translating gives CASSQGGDNSYTF.

V is TRBV4-3 and J is TRBJ1-2, with D maybe TRBD1 (5 bases). V was trimmed by 3 bases and J by 9 bases, leaving 23 bases between them. Germline loops: CDR1 LGHNA, CDR2 YSLEER. This CDR3 region has 16 residues. Written as DNA, the CDR3 is TGCGCCAGCAGCCAGGGGGACTCCCTACACATGGGGAGCTACACCTTC. Protein product: CASSQGDSLHMGSYTF.

This chain links TRBV7-5 with TRBJ1-5; the DNA was not used to check the table's D call, TRBD1. TRBV7-5 is annotated as a pseudogene. CDR3 size: 13 residues. The CDR3 DNA follows: TGTGCCAGAAGCTTCAGGGGGCTTCAGCCCCAGCATTTT. Amino acid sequence: CARSFRGLQPQHF.

The V call is TRBV5-1, the J call TRBJ1-4, with 7 bases aligning to TRBD1. The CDR3 loop spans 15 amino acids. Germline values: CDR1 SGHRS, CDR2 YFSETQ. Trimming took 4 bases from V and 6 from J; bases not matched to a gene: 9. DNA of the CDR3: TGCGCCAGCAGCCCCGTCCGGGACAGAGATGAAAAACTGTTTTTT. Translation: CASSPVRDRDEKLFF.

This clone was recorded once. The chain joins TRBV6-1 to TRBJ1-1; 9 bases are a match to TRBD1. The CDR3 has 14 amino acids. Per the germline V gene, CDR1 is MNHNS and CDR2 is SASEGT. Trimming at V came to 6 bases and at J to 4 bases, leaving 6 bases not matched to a gene. This CDR3 is CASRTPGQGTEAFF. CDR3 DNA sequence: TGTGCCAGCAGAACCCCGGGACAGGGCACTGAAGCTTTCTTT.

The chain couples TRBV2 to TRBJ2-5; TRBD1 agrees at 7 bases. The DNA end is a closer match to TRBJ2-7, so the J assignment may be wrong. The CDR3 loop spans 15 amino acids. Germline loops: CDR1 SNHLY, CDR2 FYNNEI. CDR3 nucleotides: TGTGCCAGCAGGTACCCATGGACAGGAGCCTACGAGCAGTACTTC. Protein: CASRYPWTGAYEQYF.

This clone occurred a few times. V and J are TRBV6-6 and TRBJ1-1; D unclear. Trimming took 5 bases from V and 0 from J, leaving 7 bases between them. The CDR3 extends over 13 amino acids. CDR1 is MNHNY, CDR2 SVGAGI, per germline (reference sequence). CDR3 sequence reads: CASSKAMNTEAFF. As DNA, the CDR3 is TGTGCCAGCAGTAAAGCAATGAACACTGAAGCTTTCTTT.

The V gene is TRBV28, the J gene TRBJ2-6; weak D call: TRBD1 (5 bases). The CDR3 covers 15 residues. Trimming cost V 3 bases and J 2 bases, with 8 bases left between them. Per the germline V gene, CDR1 is MDHEN and CDR2 is SYDVKM. The CDR3 coding sequence is TGTGCCAGCAGTTTGGGCAGGGCTGGGGCCAACGTCCTGACTTTC. It yields the protein CASSLGRAGANVLTF.

The rearrangement uses TRBV9 and TRBJ1-2, with 7 bases fitting TRBD1. The CDR3 loop spans 17 amino acids. The V gene's germline CDR1 is SGDLS and CDR2 YYNGEE. The ends lost 0 bases at V and 8 bases at J; junction bases unmatched: 16. The CDR3 loop reads CASSVGGTAVIGGGYTF. In DNA, the CDR3 is TGTGCCAGCAGCGTAGGCGGGACAGCTGTCATTGGCGGGGGCTACACCTTC. Full variable domain (outside the CDR3, taken from reference TRBV9 and TRBJ1-2): DSGVTQTPKHLITATGQRVTLRCSPRSGDLSVYWYQQSLDQGLQFLIQYYNGEERAKGNILERFSAQQFPDLHSELNLSSLELGDSALYFCASSVGGTAVIGGGYTFGSGTRLTVV.

This clone was seen only once. V gene TRBV6-5 combines with J gene TRBJ2-7; tentatively, D is TRBD2 (6 bases). Germline lookup yields CDR1 MNHEY and CDR2 SVGAGI. This CDR3 has 14 amino acids. V was pared by 2 bases and J by 0 bases, with 8 bases between. The CDR3 loop reads CASSYAGSSYEQYF. CDR3 DNA: TGTGCCAGCAGTTACGCCGGGAGCTCCTACGAGCAGTACTTC.

The chain is built from TRBV15 and TRBJ2-7; no firm D call. The length of the CDR3 is 14 residues. Germline V lookup: CDR1 LNHNV, CDR2 YYDKDF (reference sequence). Trimming removed 1 base at V and 2 bases at J, with 9 bases between. The CDR3 reads CATSRASEAYEQYF. CDR3 nucleotides: TGTGCCACCAGCAGAGCCAGCGAAGCCTACGAGCAGTACTTC.

The chain has TRBV13 and TRBJ1-5, with D possibly matching TRBD1 (6 bases). This CDR3 spans 17 amino acids. The germline V gene has CDR1 PRHDT and CDR2 FYEKMQ (reference sequence). Trimming stripped 5 bases from V and 7 bases from J, with 24 bases between. The CDR3 sequence: CASSRGGGLLSGQPQHF. For the CDR3, the DNA is TGTGCCAGCAGCCGCGGGGGGGGCCTCCTATCGGGACAGCCCCAGCATTTT.

The CDR3 DNA follows: TGTGCCAGCAATCCCGGGACTAGCGGGAGGAATGAGCAGTTCTTC. This gives the protein CASNPGTSGRNEQFF. The chain links TRBV25-1 to TRBJ2-1; 15 bases line up with TRBD2. The germline V gene encodes CDR1 MGHDK and CDR2 SYGVNS. V shed 7 bases, J shed 7 bases, and the junction held 5 bases outside the gene matches. The CDR3 length is 15 residues. Together with reference TRBV25-1 and TRBJ2-1, the CDR3 gives the full variable domain: EADIYQTPRYLVIGTGKKITLECSQTMGHDKMYWYQQDPGMELHLIHYSYGVNSTEKGDLSSESTVSRIRTEHFPLTLESARPSHTSQYLCASNPGTSGRNEQFFGPGTRLTVL.

This clone occurred a few times. The chain combines TRBV27 with TRBJ1-5; unclear D gene. V lost 3 bases, J lost 5 bases, and 14 bases lay in between. Looked up from germline, CDR1 is MNHEY and CDR2 is SMNVEV (reference sequence). The CDR3 is 15 residues long. CDR3 loop: CASSFIPPGYQPQHF. In nucleotides, the CDR3 is TGTGCCAGCAGTTTTATCCCACCGGGTTATCAGCCCCAGCATTTT.

This clone was counted between two and nine times. The V gene is TRBV4-1, the J gene TRBJ2-7; D not resolved. Per germline, CDR1 MGHRA and CDR2 YSYEKL. V gave up 2 bases and J gave up 4 bases, with 15 bases separating them. This CDR3 comprises 15 residues. CDR3 in DNA: TGCGCCAGCAGCCAATCTTCTAACTCTCCGTACGAGCAGTACTTC. It yields the protein CASSQSSNSPYEQYF.

The rearrangement uses TRBV9 and TRBJ1-1, with 10 bases matching TRBD1. The V segment lost 2 bases and the J segment 6 bases; nucleotides outside the gene matches: 4. There are 14 residues in the CDR3. Germline assignment: CDR1 SGDLS and CDR2 YYNGEE. CDR3 protein: CASSVRDRGAEAFF. The CDR3, as DNA: TGTGCCAGCAGCGTTCGGGACAGGGGAGCTGAAGCTTTCTTT.

On this clone: Compared with germline, one end of the junction differs, possibly owing to a read error. The rearrangement joins TRBV18 to TRBJ2-6; maybe TRBD2 (6 bases). Germline V gene data show CDR1 as KGHSH and CDR2 as LQKENI. The CDR3 has 21 amino acids. CDR3 residues: CASSTPFVTSSSLSGANVLTF. The CDR3 bases are TGTGCCAGCTCAACACCATTCGTGACTAGTAGTAGTCTCTCTGGGGCCAACGTCCTGACTTTC.

This clone has just one count. The J gene is TRBJ1-6, the V gene TRBV2; a weak D match, TRBD1 (5 bases). V gave up 10 bases and J gave up 7 bases, with 11 bases separating them. The CDR3 length is 12 residues. CDR1 is SNHLY and CDR2 is FYNNEI in the germline V gene. The CDR3 nucleotides are TGTGCCACCGGGACTAGGAATTCACCCCTCCACTTT. This codes for CATGTRNSPLHF. Filled out from reference TRBV2 and TRBJ1-6, the complete variable domain reads EPEVTQTPSHQVTQMGQEVILRCVPISNHLYFYWYRQILGQKVEFLVSFYNNEISEKSEIFDDQFSVERPDGSNFTLKIRSTKLEDSAMYFCATGTRNSPLHFGNGTRLTVT.

This chain joins TRBV4-1 and TRBJ2-5; no firm D call. This CDR3 has 12 amino acids. CDR1 is MGHRA, CDR2 YSYEKL, per germline. V lost 3 bases to trimming and J lost 8 bases, with 10 bases between them. CDR3 bases: TGCGCCAGCAGCCACCTTTCTAACACCCAGTACTTC. This translates into CASSHLSNTQYF.

The V gene is TRBV12-1, the J gene TRBJ1-5; the table's D call of TRBD1 was not tested on the DNA. TRBV12-1 constitutes a pseudogene. This CDR3 spans 15 amino acids. CDR3 sequence reads: CASSPRTVGNQPQHF. The CDR3 bases are TGTGCCAGCAGCCCCAGGACAGTTGGCAATCAGCCCCAGCATTTT.

The chain links TRBV2 to TRBJ2-7, with 7 bases that match TRBD1. From germline, CDR1 is SNHLY and CDR2 FYNNEI. The CDR3 is made up of 13 amino acids. V was clipped by 9 bases and J by 2 bases; unmatched bases: 7. The chain's CDR3 is CASTGTEAYEQYF. DNA for the CDR3: TGTGCCAGTACCGGGACAGAAGCCTACGAGCAGTACTTC.